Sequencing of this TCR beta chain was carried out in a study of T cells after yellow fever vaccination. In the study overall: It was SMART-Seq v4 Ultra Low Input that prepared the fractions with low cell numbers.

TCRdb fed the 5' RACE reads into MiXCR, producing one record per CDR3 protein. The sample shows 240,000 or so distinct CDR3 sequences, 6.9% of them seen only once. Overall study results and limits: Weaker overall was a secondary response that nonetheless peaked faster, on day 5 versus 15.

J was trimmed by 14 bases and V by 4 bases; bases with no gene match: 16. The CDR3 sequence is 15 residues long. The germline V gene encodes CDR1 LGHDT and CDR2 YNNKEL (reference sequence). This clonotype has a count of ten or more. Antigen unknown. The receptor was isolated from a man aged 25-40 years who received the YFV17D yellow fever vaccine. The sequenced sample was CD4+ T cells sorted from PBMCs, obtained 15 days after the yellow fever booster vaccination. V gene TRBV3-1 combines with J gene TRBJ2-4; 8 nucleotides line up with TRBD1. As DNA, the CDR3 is TGTGCCAGCAGCCGGGAAGGGACAGGTCCCGGGATGAAGTACTTC. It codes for CASSREGTGPGMKYF.